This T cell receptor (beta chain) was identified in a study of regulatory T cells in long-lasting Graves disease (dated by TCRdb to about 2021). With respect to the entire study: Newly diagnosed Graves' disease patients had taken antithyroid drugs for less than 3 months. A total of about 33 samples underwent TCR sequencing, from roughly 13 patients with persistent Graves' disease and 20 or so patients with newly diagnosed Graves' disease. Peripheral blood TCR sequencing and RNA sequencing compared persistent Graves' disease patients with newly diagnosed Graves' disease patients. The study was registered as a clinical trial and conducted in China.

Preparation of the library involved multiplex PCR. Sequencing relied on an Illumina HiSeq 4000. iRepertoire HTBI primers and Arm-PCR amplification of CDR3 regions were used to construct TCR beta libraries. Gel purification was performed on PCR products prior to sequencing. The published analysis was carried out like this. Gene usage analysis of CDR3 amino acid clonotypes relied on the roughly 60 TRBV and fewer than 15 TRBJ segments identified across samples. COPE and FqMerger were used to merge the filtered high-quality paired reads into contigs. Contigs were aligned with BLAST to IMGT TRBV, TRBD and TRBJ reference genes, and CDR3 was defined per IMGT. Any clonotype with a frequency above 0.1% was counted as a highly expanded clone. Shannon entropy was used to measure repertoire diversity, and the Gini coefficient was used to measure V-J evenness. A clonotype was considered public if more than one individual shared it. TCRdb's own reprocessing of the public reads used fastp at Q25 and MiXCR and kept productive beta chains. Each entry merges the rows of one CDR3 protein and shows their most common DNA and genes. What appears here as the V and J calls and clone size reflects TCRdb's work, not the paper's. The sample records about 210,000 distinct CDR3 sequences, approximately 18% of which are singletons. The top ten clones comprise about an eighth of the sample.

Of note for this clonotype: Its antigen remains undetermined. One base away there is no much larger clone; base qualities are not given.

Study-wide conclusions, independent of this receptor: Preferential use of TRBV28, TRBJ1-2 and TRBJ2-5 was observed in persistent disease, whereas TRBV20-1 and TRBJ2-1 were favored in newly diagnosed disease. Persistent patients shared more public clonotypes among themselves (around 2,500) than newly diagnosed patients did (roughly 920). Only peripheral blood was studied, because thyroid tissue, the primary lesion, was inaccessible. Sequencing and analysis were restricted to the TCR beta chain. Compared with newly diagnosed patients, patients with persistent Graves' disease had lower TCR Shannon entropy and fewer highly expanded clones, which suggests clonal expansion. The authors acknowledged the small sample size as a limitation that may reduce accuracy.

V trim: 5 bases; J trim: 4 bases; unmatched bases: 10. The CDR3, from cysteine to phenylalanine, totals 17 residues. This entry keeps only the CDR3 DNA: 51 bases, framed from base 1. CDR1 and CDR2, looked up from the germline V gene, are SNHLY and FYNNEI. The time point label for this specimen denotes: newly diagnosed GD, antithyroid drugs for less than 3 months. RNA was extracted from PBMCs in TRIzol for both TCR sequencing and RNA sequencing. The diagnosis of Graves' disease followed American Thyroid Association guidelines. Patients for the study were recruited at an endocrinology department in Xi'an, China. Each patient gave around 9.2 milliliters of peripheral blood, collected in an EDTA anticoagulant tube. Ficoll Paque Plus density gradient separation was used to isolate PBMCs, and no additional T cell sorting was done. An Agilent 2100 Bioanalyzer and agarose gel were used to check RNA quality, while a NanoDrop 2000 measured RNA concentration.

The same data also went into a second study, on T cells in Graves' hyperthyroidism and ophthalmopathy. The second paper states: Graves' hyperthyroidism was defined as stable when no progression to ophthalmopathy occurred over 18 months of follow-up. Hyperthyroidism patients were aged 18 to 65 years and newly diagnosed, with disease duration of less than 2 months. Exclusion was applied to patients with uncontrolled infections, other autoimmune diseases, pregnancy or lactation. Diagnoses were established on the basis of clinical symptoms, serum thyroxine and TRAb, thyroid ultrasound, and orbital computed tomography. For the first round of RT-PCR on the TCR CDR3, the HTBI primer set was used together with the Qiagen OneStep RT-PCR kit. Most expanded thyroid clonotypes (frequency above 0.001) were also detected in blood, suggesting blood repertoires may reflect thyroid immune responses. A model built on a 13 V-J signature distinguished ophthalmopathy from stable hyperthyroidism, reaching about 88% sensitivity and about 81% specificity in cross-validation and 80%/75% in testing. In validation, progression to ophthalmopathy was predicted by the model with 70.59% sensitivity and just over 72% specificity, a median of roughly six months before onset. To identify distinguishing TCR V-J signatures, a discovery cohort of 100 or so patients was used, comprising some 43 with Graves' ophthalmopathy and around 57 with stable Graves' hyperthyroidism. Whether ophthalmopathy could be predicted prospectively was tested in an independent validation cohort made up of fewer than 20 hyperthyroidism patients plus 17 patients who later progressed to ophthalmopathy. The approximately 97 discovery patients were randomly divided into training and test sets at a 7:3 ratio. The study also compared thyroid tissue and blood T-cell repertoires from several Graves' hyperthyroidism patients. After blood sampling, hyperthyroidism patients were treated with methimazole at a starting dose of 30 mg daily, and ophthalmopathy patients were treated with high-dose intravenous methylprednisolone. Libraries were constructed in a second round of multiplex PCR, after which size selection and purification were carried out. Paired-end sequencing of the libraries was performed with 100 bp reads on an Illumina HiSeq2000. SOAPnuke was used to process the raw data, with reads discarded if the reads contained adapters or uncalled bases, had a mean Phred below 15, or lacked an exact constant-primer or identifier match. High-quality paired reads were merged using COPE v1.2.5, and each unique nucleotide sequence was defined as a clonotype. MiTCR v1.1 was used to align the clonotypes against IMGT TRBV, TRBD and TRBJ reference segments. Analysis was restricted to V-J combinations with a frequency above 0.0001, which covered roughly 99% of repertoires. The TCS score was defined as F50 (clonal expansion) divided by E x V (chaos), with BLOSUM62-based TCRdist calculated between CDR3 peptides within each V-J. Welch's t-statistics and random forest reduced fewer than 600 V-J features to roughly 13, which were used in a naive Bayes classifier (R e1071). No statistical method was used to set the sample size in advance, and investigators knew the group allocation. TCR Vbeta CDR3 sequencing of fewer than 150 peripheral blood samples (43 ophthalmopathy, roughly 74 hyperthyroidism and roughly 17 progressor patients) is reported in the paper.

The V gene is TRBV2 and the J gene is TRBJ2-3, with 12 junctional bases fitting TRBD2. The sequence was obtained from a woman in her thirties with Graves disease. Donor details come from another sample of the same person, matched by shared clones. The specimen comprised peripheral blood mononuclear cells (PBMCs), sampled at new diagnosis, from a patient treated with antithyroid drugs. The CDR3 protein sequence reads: CASSLTTSGSRADTQYF. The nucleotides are TGTGCCAGCAGTCTAACGACTAGCGGGAGTCGGGCAGATACGCAGTATTTT.